Presented here are 19 T cell receptor beta chains from one specimen sequenced in a study of T-cell reconstitution after alpha-beta-depleted transplantation in children. TCRbeta library preparation incorporated unique molecular identifiers. TCRdb reanalysed the PCR reads using MiXCR and keeps one entry per CDR3 protein. Among about 300,000 distinct CDR3 sequences listed, around a tenth were seen once. This sample comprised PBMCs, obtained before TCRalphabeta/CD19-depleted stem cell transplant. These receptors were taken from a boy in the first two years of life with acute myeloid leukemia, due to receive a stem cell transplant.

The chain has TRBV5-1 and TRBJ2-3; perhaps TRBD1 as D (5 bases). Trimming stripped 0 bases from V and 2 bases from J, with 13 bases between. The CDR3 has 16 amino acids. Germline CDR1 is SGHRS and CDR2 is YFSETQ. This chain's CDR3 is CASSLAGQGYTDTQYF. Here the CDR3 DNA reads TGCGCCAGCAGCTTGGCCGGGCAGGGCTACACAGATACGCAGTATTTT.

The chain uses TRBV2 and TRBJ2-2; 8 bases map to TRBD1. Germline CDR1 reads SNHLY; CDR2 reads FYNNEI. The CDR3 is made up of 15 amino acids. The V and J ends lost 7 bases and 0 bases, in that order; junction bases with no gene match: 4. This CDR3 reads CASNGQGPNTGELFF. DNA for the CDR3: TGTGCCAGCAACGGACAGGGCCCGAACACCGGGGAGCTGTTTTTT.

This clonotype appeared many times. The chain carries TRBV11-2 and TRBJ2-1; the match to TRBD1 covers 7 bases. The CDR3 totals 16 residues. Germline loops: CDR1 SGHAT, CDR2 FQNNGV. The V and J ends lost 4 bases and 3 bases, in that order; junction bases with no gene match: 9. The CDR3 DNA follows: TGTGCCAGCAGCTCCGGACAGGCCGCATTCTACAATGAGCAGTTCTTC. Residues: CASSSGQAAFYNEQFF.

This clonotype was found many times. The rearrangement uses TRBV28 and TRBJ2-1; 8 nucleotides align to TRBD2. V was pared by 4 bases and J by 2 bases, with 10 bases of the junction left unmatched. The CDR3 has 17 amino acids. Looked up from germline, CDR1 is MDHEN and CDR2 is SYDVKM. In DNA form, the CDR3 reads TGTGCCAGCAGTTCCGGGGGGAGCGGGAGCCCCTACAATGAGCAGTTCTTC. Translating gives CASSSGGSGSPYNEQFF.

This clonotype was seen repeatedly, ten times or more. The chain has TRBV5-1 and TRBJ1-1; 8 bases map to TRBD1. Germline V gives CDR1 SGHRS, CDR2 YFSETQ. Trimming at V came to 4 bases and at J to 0 bases, leaving 5 bases not matched to a gene. The CDR3 length is 15 residues. CDR3 sequence reads: CASSRTGHLNTEAFF. The CDR3 coding sequence is TGCGCCAGCAGCAGGACAGGGCATCTGAACACTGAAGCTTTCTTT.

Details on this clonotype: One base away lies a much larger clone, so this may be a sequencing read error. For the CDR3, the DNA is TGTGCCAGCATTGGGGGACTAAGGGTCTACAATGAGCAGTTCTTC. Its translation is CASIGGLRVYNEQFF. V usage is TRBV25-1 and J usage is TRBJ2-1, with 7 nucleotides matching TRBD2. This CDR3 spans 15 amino acids. V shed 7 bases and J 3 bases; nucleotides not matched to a gene: 9. From germline, CDR1 is MGHDK and CDR2 SYGVNS.

The V gene is TRBV5-1, the J gene TRBJ2-5; D is possibly TRBD1 (6 bases). Trimming stripped 4 bases from V and 0 bases from J, with 7 bases between. Germline V gives CDR1 SGHRS, CDR2 YFSETQ. The CDR3 extends over 13 amino acids. CDR3 coding DNA: TGCGCCAGCAGCGGGGACAACCAAGAGACCCAGTACTTC. It encodes CASSGDNQETQYF.

This clonotype was recorded many times. V gene TRBV3-1 combines with J gene TRBJ2-4, with 9 bases lining up with TRBD1. After removal of 4 bases from V and 7 bases from J, the junction contained 5 bases not matched to a gene. Germline CDR1 is LGHDT and CDR2 is YNNKEL (reference sequence). The CDR3 has 14 amino acids. CDR3 residues: CASSPNRGLNIQYF. In DNA form, the CDR3 reads TGTGCCAGCAGCCCGAACAGGGGGCTGAACATTCAGTACTTC.

This clonotype appeared many times. V is TRBV12-3 or TRBV12-4 and J is TRBJ1-4; 11 bases are shared with TRBD1. The V gene end was trimmed by 5 bases and the J gene end by 10 bases; junction bases not matched to a gene: 9. The CDR3 runs 15 residues. The DNA for the CDR3 is TGTGCCAGCAGTGGACAGGGGGCCGTTGTAGGAAAACTGTTTTTT. Translating it yields CASSGQGAVVGKLFF.

Ten or more counts support this clonotype. CDR3 amino acids: CSARTGGYGNTIYF. The CDR3 DNA reads as TGCAGTGCCCGGACAGGGGGGTATGGAAACACCATATATTTT. This chain links TRBV20-1 with TRBJ1-3; 10 nucleotides line up with TRBD1. The V gene's germline CDR1 is DFQATT and CDR2 SNEGSKA (reference sequence). Trimming cost V 6 bases and J 3 bases; bases outside gene matches: 5. This CDR3 region has 14 residues.

This clonotype came up many times. The genes are TRBV12-3 or TRBV12-4 and TRBJ2-5; D is undetermined. Trimming removed 5 bases at V and 5 bases at J, with 15 bases between. The CDR3 is made up of 14 amino acids. The CDR3 protein is CASSLSRLRETQYF. For the CDR3, the DNA is TGTGCCAGCAGTCTTTCCCGGTTGAGGGAGACCCAGTACTTC.

This clonotype occurred many times. V is TRBV25-1 and J is TRBJ1-1, with D possibly matching TRBD1 (6 bases). CDR3 length: 14 residues. The germline CDR1 and CDR2 sequences are MGHDK and SYGVNS. V lost 7 bases and J 0 bases, leaving 12 bases between the germline ends. CDR3 sequence reads: CASTGGPLNTEAFF. CDR3 sequence (DNA): TGTGCCAGCACGGGGGGCCCCTTGAACACTGAAGCTTTCTTT.

V and J are TRBV28 and TRBJ2-5, with D possibly being TRBD1 (6 bases). The germline gives CDR1 MDHEN, CDR2 SYDVKM. V was pared by 3 bases and J by 3 bases, with 17 bases between. This CDR3 has 16 amino acids. The CDR3 DNA sequence: TGTGCCAGCAGTTTCCCCAGCCGGGACACTAAAGAGACCCAGTACTTC. Translating gives CASSFPSRDTKETQYF.

This clonotype showed up many times. The rearrangement links TRBV25-1 to TRBJ1-6, with D possibly being TRBD1 (5 bases). The CDR3 sequence is 11 residues long. The germline gives CDR1 MGHDK, CDR2 SYGVNS. The V and J ends lost 4 bases and 17 bases respectively, with 12 bases between them. This CDR3 is CASSVGPQIHF. The DNA of the CDR3 is TGTGCCAGCAGTGTGGGACCGCAAATCCACTTT.

This clonotype was recorded many times. The rearrangement joins TRBV29-1 to TRBJ2-1; 10 bases line up with TRBD2. Unmatched junction bases numbered 8, after V lost 6 bases and J lost 0 bases. This CDR3 spans 16 amino acids. Germline CDR1 is SQVTM and CDR2 is ANQGSEA. Written as DNA, the CDR3 is TGCAGCGTGCTAGGACTAGCGGTAATCTCCTACAATGAGCAGTTCTTC. This translates into CSVLGLAVISYNEQFF.

The chain combines TRBV6-1 with TRBJ1-5; 9 nucleotides align to TRBD1. The germline gives CDR1 MNHNS, CDR2 SASEGT. This CDR3 spans 17 amino acids. V shed 3 bases and J 2 bases; nucleotides not matched to a gene: 8. The CDR3 loop is CASSDPGQGRRNQPQHF. CDR3 nucleotides: TGTGCCAGCAGTGATCCGGGACAGGGTAGACGCAATCAGCCCCAGCATTTT.

This clonotype was seen ten or more times. The CDR3 loop is CSARDLSSNEKLFF. The CDR3 DNA is TGCAGTGCTAGAGATCTCAGTTCTAATGAAAAACTGTTTTTT. The rearrangement joins TRBV20-1 to TRBJ1-4, with D unclear. CDR1 and CDR2 from the germline V gene are DFQATT and SNEGSKA (reference sequence). Trimming took 0 bases from V and 3 from J, leaving 8 bases between them. The CDR3 runs 14 residues.

Note on this clonotype: With a much larger clone just one base away, this may be a read error. V usage is TRBV12-3 or TRBV12-4 and J usage is TRBJ2-2; 7 bases match TRBD2. The CDR3 is 16 residues long. CDR3 in DNA: TGTGCCAGCAGTCCATGGGGACTACCGAACACCGGGGAGCCGTTTTTT. This translates into CASSPWGLPNTGEPFF.

This clonotype was recorded at least ten times. The CDR3 nucleotides read TGTGCCAGCAGACCCGAGGCCAGGGGTGGGAATTCACCCCTCCACTTT. Translating it yields CASRPEARGGNSPLHF. The chain couples TRBV6-1 to TRBJ1-6, with D tentatively TRBD1 (6 bases). The V end was cut by 6 bases, the J end by 7 bases, with 19 bases between. The CDR3 is 16 residues long. The V gene's germline CDR1 is MNHNS and CDR2 SASEGT.